This TCR beta chain was captured in a study of PD-L1 blockade in urothelial cancer (dated by TCRdb to about 2017). Turning to the overall study: Every patient began therapy around 2014 and was given atezolizumab 1,200 mg intravenously every 3 weeks. Twenty-five of 29 patients were males with bladder-origin urothelial cancer, and about 60% of the roughly 30 reported a prior smoking history. Patients had an ECOG performance status of 0 or 1 and had received between 0 and 3 prior chemotherapy regimens. Blood samples were analyzed at 3 weeks after treatment start (second dose) and at 6 weeks after treatment start. A median of approximately 140,000 T cells and 83,000 or so unique TCRs was obtained from blood samples, and a median clonality of approximately 0.08 was observed. An exploratory multi-omic analysis was conducted of the somatic, immune and clinical correlates of response to PD-L1 blockade with atezolizumab in urothelial cancer. TCR sequencing covered pretreatment tumor samples and matched, serially collected peripheral blood taken before and after atezolizumab treatment. Durable clinical benefit was defined as progression-free survival longer than 6 months, and TCR features were also tested against progression-free and overall survival. Whole exome sequencing and RNA sequencing of pretreatment tumors were performed alongside TCR sequencing in the same patients. Durable clinical benefit was achieved by nine patients but not by the remaining 20. Over 28 patients had pretreatment blood TCR-seq, around 25 had at least one posttreatment blood collection, and around 25 had tumor TCR-seq.

Worth noting for this clone: This clone's antigen is unknown. Within one base of it there is no much larger clone, and no base qualities were kept.

On the study overall, not on this receptor specifically: A pretreatment peripheral blood TCR clonality below the median was linked to improved progression-free and overall survival. At 3 weeks after the start of treatment, tumor-associated TCR clones in peripheral blood had expanded more in patients with durable benefit (n of about 20, p = 0.022). Because the sample size was small (n ≈ 29) and many exploratory analyses were performed, the results are intended to be hypothesis-generating.

V and J are trimmed by 5 bases and 7 bases, and the gene matches miss 11 bases of the junction. Inclusive of the bounding cysteine and phenylalanine, the CDR3 is 15 residues long. CDR3 DNA is the only sequence kept; it has 45 bases, read in frame from the first base. From the germline V gene, CDR1 is SGHTA and CDR2 is FQGNSA. Reading the label with the study, this specimen's time point is: pretreatment peripheral blood. A total of 25 to 30 patients with locally advanced or metastatic urothelial carcinoma, treated at Memorial Sloan Kettering on a trial protocol, made up the cohort. Peripheral blood mononuclear cells were collected pretreatment and during treatment, with between 1 and 8 total time points per patient. The Qiagen DNeasy Blood extraction kit was used to purify genomic DNA from total PBMCs and tumor samples. PBMCs were collected pretreatment and during treatment and were isolated and stored as previously described.

Each PCR received spiked-in synthetic TCR analog templates so that absolute template abundance could be estimated from read counts. Using the immunoSEQ assay, TCRbeta CDR3 regions were amplified from genomic DNA with bias-controlled V and J gene primers. Rearranged TCRbeta segments were sequenced at approximately 20X coverage. The original pipeline was this. Clustering was used to correct sequencing errors, and CDR3s were annotated against IMGT to assign V, D and J genes. Downstream analyses used only productive TCRbeta rearrangements, leaving out any out-of-frame or stop-codon sequences. Clonality was computed as one minus Shannon entropy normalized by the log of the number of unique productive sequences. Clones differing between time points or between blood and tumor were identified using Fisher's exact test with Benjamini-Hochberg correction, with an adjusted p below 0.01 applied as the threshold. Here the immuneACCESS table is served through TCRdb, limited to in-frame sequences with V and J called. Missing clones are a known gap in these copies; in checked studies unresolved V genes cover under half, and the rest lacks a known reason. That table furnishes V, J and clone size, whereas the DNA furnished D and trimming. The sample profile shows tens of thousands of clones; about 90% of them were found once. The ten top clones hold around 1.7% of the sample.

This receptor was obtained from a man in his 60s with urothelial cancer. Sequenced material: PBMCs, taken around atezolizumab (anti-PD-L1) treatment. Recombination linked TRBV7-2 to TRBJ2-5; the junction holds 9 bases that match TRBD2. In nucleotides, the sequence is TGTGCCAGCAGCGGACGAGGACTAGCGATAGGGACCCAGTACTTC. Its translation reads: CASSGRGLAIGTQYF.